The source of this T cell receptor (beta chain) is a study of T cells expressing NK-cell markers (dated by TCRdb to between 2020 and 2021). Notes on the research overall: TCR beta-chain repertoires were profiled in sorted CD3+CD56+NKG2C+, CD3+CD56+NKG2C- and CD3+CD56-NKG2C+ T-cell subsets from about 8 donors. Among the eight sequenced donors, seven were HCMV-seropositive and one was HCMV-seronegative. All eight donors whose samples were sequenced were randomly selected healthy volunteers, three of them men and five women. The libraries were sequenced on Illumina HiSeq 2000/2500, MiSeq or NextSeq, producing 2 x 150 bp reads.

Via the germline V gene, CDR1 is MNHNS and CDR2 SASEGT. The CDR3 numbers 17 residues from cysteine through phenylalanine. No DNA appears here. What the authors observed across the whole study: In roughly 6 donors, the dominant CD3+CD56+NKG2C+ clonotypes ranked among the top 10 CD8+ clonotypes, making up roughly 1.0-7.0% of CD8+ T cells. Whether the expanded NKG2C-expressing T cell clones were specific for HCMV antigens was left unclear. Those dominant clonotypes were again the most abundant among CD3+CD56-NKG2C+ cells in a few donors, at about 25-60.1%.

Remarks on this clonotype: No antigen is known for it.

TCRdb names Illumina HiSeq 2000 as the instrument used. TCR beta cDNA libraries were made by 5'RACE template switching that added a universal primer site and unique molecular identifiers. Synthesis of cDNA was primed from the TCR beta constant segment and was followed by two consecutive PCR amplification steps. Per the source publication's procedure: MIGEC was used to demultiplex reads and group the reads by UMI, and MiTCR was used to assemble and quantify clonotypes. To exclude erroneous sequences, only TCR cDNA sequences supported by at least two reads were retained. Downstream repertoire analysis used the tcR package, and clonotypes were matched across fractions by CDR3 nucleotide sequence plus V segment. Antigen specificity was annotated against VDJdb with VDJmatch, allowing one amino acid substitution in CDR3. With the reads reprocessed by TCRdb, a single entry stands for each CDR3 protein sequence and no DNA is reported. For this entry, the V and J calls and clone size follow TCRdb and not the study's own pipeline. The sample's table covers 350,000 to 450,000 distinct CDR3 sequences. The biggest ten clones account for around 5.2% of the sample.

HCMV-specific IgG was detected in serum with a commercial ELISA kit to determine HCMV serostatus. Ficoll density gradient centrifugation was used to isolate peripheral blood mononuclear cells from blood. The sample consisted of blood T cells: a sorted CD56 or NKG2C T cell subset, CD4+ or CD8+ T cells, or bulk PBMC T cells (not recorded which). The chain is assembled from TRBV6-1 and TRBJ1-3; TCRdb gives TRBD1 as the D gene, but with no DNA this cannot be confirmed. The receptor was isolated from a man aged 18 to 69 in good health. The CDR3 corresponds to CASSSRTGHFVGNTIYF.